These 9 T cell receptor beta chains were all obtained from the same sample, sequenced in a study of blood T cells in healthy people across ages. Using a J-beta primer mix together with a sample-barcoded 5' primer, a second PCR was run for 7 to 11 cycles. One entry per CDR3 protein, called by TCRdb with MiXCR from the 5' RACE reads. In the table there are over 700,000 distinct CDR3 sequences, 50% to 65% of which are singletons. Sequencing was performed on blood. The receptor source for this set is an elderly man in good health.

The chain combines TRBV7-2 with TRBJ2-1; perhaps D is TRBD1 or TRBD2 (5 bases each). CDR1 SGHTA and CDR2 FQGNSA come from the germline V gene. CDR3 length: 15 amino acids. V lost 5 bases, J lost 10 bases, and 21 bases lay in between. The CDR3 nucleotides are TGTGCCAGCAGCCTTAGCGCAGGGATTCCCAAGGAGCAGTTCTTC. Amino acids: CASSLSAGIPKEQFF.

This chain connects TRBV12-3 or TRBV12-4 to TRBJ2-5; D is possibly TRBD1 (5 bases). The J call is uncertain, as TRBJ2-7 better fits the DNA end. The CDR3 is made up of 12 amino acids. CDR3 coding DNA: TGTGCCAGCAGTGAACAGGTCTACGAGCAGTACTTC. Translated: CASSEQVYEQYF.

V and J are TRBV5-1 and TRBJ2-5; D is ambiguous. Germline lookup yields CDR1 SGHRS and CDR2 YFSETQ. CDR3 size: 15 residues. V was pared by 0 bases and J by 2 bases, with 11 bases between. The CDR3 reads CASSLAPGYQETQYF. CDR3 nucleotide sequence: TGCGCCAGCAGCTTGGCTCCCGGGTATCAAGAGACCCAGTACTTC.

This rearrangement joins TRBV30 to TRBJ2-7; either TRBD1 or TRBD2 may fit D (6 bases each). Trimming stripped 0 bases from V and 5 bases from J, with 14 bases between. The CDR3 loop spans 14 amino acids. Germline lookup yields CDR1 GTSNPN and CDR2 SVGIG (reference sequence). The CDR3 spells CAWSVQGRMHEQYF. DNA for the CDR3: TGTGCCTGGAGTGTTCAGGGGAGGATGCACGAGCAGTACTTC.

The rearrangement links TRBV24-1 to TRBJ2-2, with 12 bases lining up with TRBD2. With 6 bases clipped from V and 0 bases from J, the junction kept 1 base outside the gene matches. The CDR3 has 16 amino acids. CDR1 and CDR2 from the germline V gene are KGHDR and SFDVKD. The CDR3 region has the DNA TGTGCCACCAGTCTAGCGGGAGGGCCGAACACCGGGGAGCTGTTTTTT. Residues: CATSLAGGPNTGELFF.

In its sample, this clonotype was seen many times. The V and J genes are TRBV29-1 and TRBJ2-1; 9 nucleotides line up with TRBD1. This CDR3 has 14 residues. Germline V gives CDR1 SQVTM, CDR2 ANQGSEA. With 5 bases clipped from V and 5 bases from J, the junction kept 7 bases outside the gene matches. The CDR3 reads CSVNRGLRHNEQFF. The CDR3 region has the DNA TGCAGCGTTAACAGGGGGCTGAGGCACAATGAGCAGTTCTTC.

CDR3 in DNA: TGCAGTGCTAGAGATTTCTCCCAAGAGACCCAGTACTTC. Translation: CSARDFSQETQYF. The chain carries TRBV20-1 and TRBJ2-5, with D hard to call. Germline assignment: CDR1 DFQATT and CDR2 SNEGSKA (reference sequence). CDR3 length: 13 amino acids. V dropped 0 bases and J dropped 1 base, with 6 bases sitting between them.

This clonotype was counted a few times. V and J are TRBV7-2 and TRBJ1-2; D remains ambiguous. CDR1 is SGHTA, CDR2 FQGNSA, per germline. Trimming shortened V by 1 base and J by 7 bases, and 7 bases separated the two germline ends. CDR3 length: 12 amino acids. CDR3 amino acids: CASSLEIGGYTF. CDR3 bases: TGTGCCAGCAGCTTAGAGATAGGTGGCTACACCTTC.

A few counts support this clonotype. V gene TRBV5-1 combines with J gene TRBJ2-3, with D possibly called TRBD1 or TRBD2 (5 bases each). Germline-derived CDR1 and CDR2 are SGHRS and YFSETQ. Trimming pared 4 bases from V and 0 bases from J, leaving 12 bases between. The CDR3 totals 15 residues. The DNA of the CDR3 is TGCGCCAGCAGCATTATCGGGGCTAGCACAGATACGCAGTATTTT. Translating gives CASSIIGASTDTQYF.